This T cell receptor (beta chain) derives from a study of blood T cell repertoires in COVID-19. Across the whole study: Sources were T cells, B-cell-depleted T cells, or PBMCs; the material itself was cDNA or gDNA.

Authors' methods: Amplification of reference gene primers provided the estimated nucleated cell counts. Assay: immunoSEQ multiplex PCR; the TCRdb copy retains only in-frame clones and omits some. V, J and clone size are those of that table, while D and trimming were read from the DNA. The sample contains about 340,000 clones, approximately 87% of which appear only once. In Seattle, patients joined the study during active infection and were tracked longitudinally. Germline assignment: CDR1 LGHDT and CDR2 YNNKEL (reference sequence). Trimming took off 1 base at V and 2 bases at J, with 8 bases between the two ends. The CDR3 has 14 amino acids.

The sample comprised peripheral blood. J is TRBJ1-1 and V is TRBV3-1 (or the pseudogene TRBV3-2); D gene uncertain. The TCR sequence derives from a woman aged 45-59 years with COVID-19, enrolled during active disease. The CDR3 nucleotides are TGTGCCAGCAGCCAAGCAGCGATTAACACTGAAGCTTTCTTT. It encodes CASSQAAINTEAFF.